This T cell receptor (beta chain) was found in a study of T cell responses to AZD1222 COVID-19 vaccine. Measured with immunoSEQ multiplex PCR; TCRdb has only the in-frame clones, and not every one. The sample lists more than 85,000 clones; around 90% were seen once. The sample was peripheral blood, taken on day 0 of AZD1222 vaccination. The TCR originated in an adult in good health.

The CDR3 here is CASSFSDREDQPQHF. The CDR3 coding sequence is TGTGCCAGCAGCTTCTCGGACAGGGAGGATCAGCCCCAGCATTTT. J is TRBJ1-5 and V is TRBV11-2; 8 bases line up with TRBD1. Germline trimming cut 3 bases from V and 5 bases from J; bases unmatched to any gene: 6. The CDR3 extends over 15 amino acids. CDR1 and CDR2 from the germline V gene are SGHAT and FQNNGV.